This T cell receptor beta chain was captured in a study of PD-L1 blockade in urothelial cancer. Across the whole study: Among blood samples, the median T cell count was some 140,000.

Points on this clone: Its antigen remains unidentified.

Each patient supplied 1 to 8 pretreatment and on-treatment samples. Whole-study results and caveats: Below-median pretreatment blood TCR clonality was a predictor of better survival.

Germline V gene sequence: CDR1 SGDLS, CDR2 YYNGEE. Trimming stripped 0 bases from V and 2 bases from J, with 17 bases between. There are 17 residues in the CDR3. The method was immunoSEQ multiplex PCR; TCRdb's version includes in-frame clones alone and lacks a portion of them. The sample carries about 52,000 clones, approximately 80% recorded once. This chain links TRBV9 with TRBJ2-5; no clear D. The sample here was PBMCs, taken around atezolizumab (anti-PD-L1) treatment. The clonotype originates from a man between 65 and 85 years old with urothelial cancer. CDR3 region: CASSVGIKSRAQETQYF. In DNA, the CDR3 is TGTGCCAGCAGCGTAGGAATTAAATCCCGAGCTCAAGAGACCCAGTACTTC.